This is a list of T cell receptor beta chains from one sample in a study of identifying expanded T cells in peripheral blood. Profiling relied on immunoSEQ multiplex PCR, and the TCRdb table lists in-frame clones only, not all of them. Here the sample spans tens of thousands of clones, about four fifths being singletons. The sample taken for sequencing was blood. Receptors were obtained from a person aged 18 to 75 in good health. CDR3s include the opening cysteine and the closing phenylalanine or tryptophan. A D gene is named only where the DNA matches it firmly. Clone sizes are given selectively: once, few, many, or a class where the clone is expanded.

v_call	j_call	d_call	clone_size	cdr3_nt	cdr3_aa
TRBV7-2	TRBJ2-2	NA	NA	TGTGCCAGCAGCTTAACGGGACTGGTGAACACCGGGGAGCTGTTTTTT	CASSLTGLVNTGELFF
TRBV2	TRBJ2-5	TRBD1	NA	TGTGCCAGCACCGCCGGGACAGGGGCCCAAGAGACCCAGTACTTC	CASTAGTGAQETQYF
TRBV4-1	TRBJ1-5	TRBD1	NA	TGCGCCAGCAGCCAAGGACAGGGGGGCAATCAGCCCCAGCATTTT	CASSQGQGGNQPQHF
TRBV18	TRBJ2-3	NA	NA	TGTGCCAGCTCACCATATTCTAGCACAGATACGCAGTATTTT	CASSPYSSTDTQYF
TRBV19	TRBJ2-7	TRBD2	once	TGTGCCAGTAGTCCCGTAGCGGGAGAGTACGAGCAGTACTTC	CASSPVAGEYEQYF
TRBV28	TRBJ2-7	TRBD1	few	TGTGCCAGCAGCCACGGCACAGGGGCTTACGAGCAGTACTTC	CASSHGTGAYEQYF
TRBV5-1	TRBJ2-3	NA	NA	TGCGCCAGCAGCTTGGCGGCAGGGCGCACAGATACGCAGTATTTT	CASSLAAGRTDTQYF
TRBV11-1	TRBJ2-5	NA	NA	TGTGCCAGCAGCTTCTGGGGGAGTTGGGAGACCCAGTACTTC	CASSFWGSWETQYF
TRBV5-8	TRBJ2-7	TRBD2	once	TGTGCCAGCAGCTTGTTTACAGCGGGGTCCTACGAGCAGTACTTC	CASSLFTAGSYEQYF
TRBV28	TRBJ2-7	NA	NA	TGTGCCAGCAGTTTGGGGGGTCTAAGCTCCTACGAGCAGTACTTC	CASSLGGLSSYEQYF
TRBV6-1	TRBJ1-5	NA	NA	TGTGCCAGCAGTGAACAGGAAGGAAATCAGCCCCAGCATTTT	CASSEQEGNQPQHF
TRBV28	TRBJ1-1	NA	NA	TGTGCCAGCAGCTTGGACAGACTTAACACTGAAGCTTTCTTT	CASSLDRLNTEAFF
TRBV5-6	TRBJ1-1	NA	NA	TGTGCCAGCAGCTCCTTTGGGAGAGGTGAAGCTTTCTTT	CASSSFGRGEAFF
TRBV5-1	TRBJ2-5	NA	NA	TGCGCCAGCAGCTTCGGGTCGGTCTACCAAGAGACCCAGTACTTC	CASSFGSVYQETQYF
TRBV30	TRBJ2-1	NA	once	TGTGCCTGGAGTTCGGGGGGCGACCTGCAGTTCTTC	CAWSSGGDLQFF
TRBV7-2	TRBJ1-4	TRBD1	NA	TGTGCCAGCAGCTTAGCGGGACAGGTCCGCGAAAAACTGTTTTTT	CASSLAGQVREKLFF
TRBV29-1	TRBJ2-1	NA	NA	TGCAGCGTTGACAAGCTAAGTGAGCAGTTCTTC	CSVDKLSEQFF
TRBV18	TRBJ2-4	NA	NA	TGTGCCAGCTCACCGAACCCCGGACAGCTCCTAGCCAAAAACATTCAGTACTTC	CASSPNPGQLLAKNIQYF
TRBV9	TRBJ2-7	NA	NA	TGTGCCAGCAGCGTAGGAGAGAATCACTACGAGCAGTACTTC	CASSVGENHYEQYF
TRBV28	TRBJ2-7	TRBD1	NA	TGTGCCAGCAGCTACCGGGACAGCTACGAGCAGTACTTC	CASSYRDSYEQYF
TRBV28	TRBJ1-5	NA	NA	TGTGCCAGCAGTGAACCTGGGACTCGCAATCAGCCCCAGCATTTT	CASSEPGTRNQPQHF
TRBV6-5	TRBJ2-3	TRBD2	NA	TGTGCCAGCAGTACGGGGGGGGCAGATACGCAGTATTTT	CASSTGGADTQYF
TRBV9	TRBJ2-7	NA	NA	TGTGCCAGCAGCCTAATGGCTGGGAGTCTCGAGCAGTACTTC	CASSLMAGSLEQYF
TRBV18	TRBJ1-3	NA	once	TGTGCCAGCTCACGTAGCGCTGGAAACACCATATATTTT	CASSRSAGNTIYF
TRBV4-3	TRBJ2-7	TRBD2	NA	TGCGCCAGCAGCCAAATAGCGGGACCCCCCTATGAGCAGTACTTC	CASSQIAGPPYEQYF
TRBV29-1	TRBJ2-1	TRBD2	NA	TGCAGCGTTGAAAGGACTAGCGGGAGAAATGAGCAGTTCTTC	CSVERTSGRNEQFF
TRBV27	TRBJ1-2	NA	NA	TGTGCCAGCAGTTTATCCGGGGCAAGTGGGCATGGCTACACCTTC	CASSLSGASGHGYTF
TRBV20-1	TRBJ1-1	NA	few	TGCATTGTACAGGTGAACACTGAAGCTTTCTTT	CIVQVNTEAFF
TRBV5-1	TRBJ1-1	TRBD1	few	TGCGCCAGCAGCTTATCCGGACAGGGTGGCTCGGACACTGAAGCTTTCTTT	CASSLSGQGGSDTEAFF
TRBV4-1	TRBJ2-3	TRBD2	once	TGCGCCAGCAGCCACGAGCCCGGGACTAGCGGGAGATACGGGAAGTATTTT	CASSHEPGTSGRYGKYF
TRBV6-5	TRBJ1-2	TRBD1	NA	TGTGCCAGCAGTTCTTGGACAGGGCTAGGCTATGGCTACACCTTC	CASSSWTGLGYGYTF
TRBV5-6	TRBJ2-2	NA	NA	TGTGCCAGCAGCTCCCTTGGGGGGAACACCGGGGAGCTGTTTTTT	CASSSLGGNTGELFF
TRBV19	TRBJ2-7	TRBD1	NA	TGTGCCAGTAGTATCGGCAGGGGGTTTGGAAACGAGCAGTACTTC	CASSIGRGFGNEQYF
TRBV4-2	TRBJ1-1	NA	NA	TGTGCCAGCAGCCAAGGGACCACGAACACTGAAGCTTTCTTT	CASSQGTTNTEAFF
TRBV29-1	TRBJ1-1	NA	NA	TGCAGCGTTGAAGACCCTTACAGTGAAGCTTTCTTT	CSVEDPYSEAFF
TRBV29-1	TRBJ1-1	NA	many	TGCAGCGTTGAAGATCCGTACACTGAAGCTTTCTTT	CSVEDPYTEAFF